This TCR beta chain was obtained from a study of identical twins. Study-wide findings and caveats: Invariant cells of the MAIT and iNKT types might have partly distorted the zero-insertion analyses.

With respect to this clonotype: Its antigen is still unknown.

The CDR3 sequence is 14 residues long. V lost 4 bases and J lost 6; bases outside the gene matches: 3. Per the germline V gene, CDR1 is ENHRY and CDR2 is SYGVKD. A single record per CDR3 protein comes from TCRdb applying MiXCR to the 5' RACE reads. The repertoire holds about 810,000 distinct CDR3 sequences, approximately 13% seen once, with around 1.6% in the top ten. These data also featured in a second study, about yellow fever vaccine responses in identical twins.

The chain couples TRBV10-3 to TRBJ1-1, with 12 bases fitting TRBD1. The TCR sequence derives from a woman younger than 30 in good health. The sample consisted of PBMCs. CDR3: CAISGGQGAPEAFF. The DNA of the CDR3 is TGTGCCATCAGTGGGGGACAGGGGGCTCCTGAAGCTTTCTTT.